This TCR beta chain was captured by sequencing in a study of control samples from healthy donors and cancer patients. After removal of 0 bases from V and 6 bases from J, the junction contained 11 bases not matched to a gene. This CDR3 contains 18 residues. CDR1 and CDR2 (germline): SGHNT, YENEEA. Libraries were prepared by immunoSEQ multiplex PCR; TCRdb keeps only in-frame clonotypes and omits some of them. This repertoire shows 350,000 to 450,000 clones, about nine tenths found once; its top ten account for 5% to 7%. The source material was PBMCs. The receptor comes from a man aged 35-49 years with head and neck cancer. This chain links TRBV11-3 with TRBJ2-1, with 10 bases that match TRBD2. The CDR3 region has the DNA TGTGCCAGCAGCTTAGATAGCCTCAGCGGGAGGGCCCTCAATGAGCAGTTCTTC. It yields the protein CASSLDSLSGRALNEQFF.